The 8 T cell receptor beta chains given below trace back to one sample, sequenced in a study of blood T cells in healthy people across ages. A second PCR of about 7 to 12 cycles used a sample-barcoded 5' primer and a J-beta primer mix. MiXCR, run by TCRdb on the 5' RACE reads, gives a single entry per CDR3 protein. Counted here are 700,000 to 950,000 distinct CDR3 sequences, roughly 47% occurring once; the ten biggest clones make up less than 25%. Sequences were obtained from blood. The source is a woman aged 55 to 70 in good health.

V gene TRBV5-1 combines with J gene TRBJ2-7; a possible D gene is TRBD2 (6 bases). This CDR3 has 14 residues. V shed 4 bases and J shed 2 bases, with 13 bases lying between them. Per the germline V gene, CDR1 is SGHRS and CDR2 is YFSETQ. In DNA, the CDR3 is TGCGCCAGCAGCCCGGAGGGTAACACCTACGAGCAGTACTTC. Amino acids: CASSPEGNTYEQYF.

Only a few counts were recorded for this clonotype. This chain connects TRBV12-3 or TRBV12-4 to TRBJ2-3; TRBD2 aligns across 10 bases. The trim removed 6 bases at V and 4 bases at J, leaving 7 bases unmatched. CDR3 length equals 15 residues. CDR3 sequence reads: CASRRSGRAADTQYF. The CDR3 DNA reads as TGTGCCAGCAGAAGAAGCGGGAGGGCCGCAGATACGCAGTATTTT.

The V gene is TRBV19, the J gene TRBJ2-3, with 10 bases fitting TRBD1. The germline CDR1 and CDR2 sequences are LNHDA and SQIVND (reference sequence). Trimming cost V 8 bases and J 1 base; bases outside gene matches: 3. This CDR3 spans 14 amino acids. CDR3 loop: CASGTGEGTDTQYF. The CDR3 bases are TGTGCCAGTGGGACAGGGGAGGGCACAGATACGCAGTATTTT.

The sample holds a few counts of this clonotype. The rearrangement links TRBV27 to TRBJ2-5; D might be TRBD1 or TRBD2, each matching 5 bases. The V gene lost 6 bases and the J gene lost 11 bases, with 22 bases spanning the gap. The CDR3 loop spans 14 amino acids. The germline gives CDR1 MNHEY, CDR2 SMNVEV (reference sequence). The DNA of the CDR3 is TGTGCCAGCAGCCATGACAGCCGTAGTTCGGGGCAGTACTTC. Translating it yields CASSHDSRSSGQYF.

This clonotype was observed a handful of times. The chain links TRBV9 to TRBJ2-3, with 11 bases lining up with TRBD2. Looked up from germline, CDR1 is SGDLS and CDR2 is YYNGEE. J was trimmed by 0 bases and V by 0 bases; bases with no gene match: 6. This CDR3 contains 18 residues. CDR3 loop: CASSVVGGTSGSTDTQYF. CDR3 sequence (DNA): TGTGCCAGCAGCGTAGTAGGGGGGACTAGCGGTAGCACAGATACGCAGTATTTT.

This chain links TRBV7-2 with TRBJ2-7; unclear D gene. TRBJ2-5 explains the end of the DNA better; the J call may be wrong. The CDR3 totals 12 residues. Per the germline V gene, CDR1 is SGHTA and CDR2 is FQGNSA. CDR3 amino acids: CASSWERETQYF. The CDR3 DNA reads as TGTGCCAGCAGCTGGGAACGGGAGACCCAGTACTTC.

This clonotype has a handful of counts. V usage is TRBV29-1 and J usage is TRBJ2-3, with TRBD1 identical over 8 bases. This CDR3 region has 16 residues. V was clipped by 3 bases and J by 2 bases; unmatched bases: 10. Germline V CDR1 and CDR2: SQVTM, ANQGSEA. CDR3: CSVDSPGQAPTDTQYF. The CDR3 DNA sequence: TGCAGCGTTGATAGTCCGGGACAGGCACCCACAGATACGCAGTATTTT.

This clonotype has just a few counts. The rearrangement uses TRBV11-2 and TRBJ1-2; weak D call: TRBD1 (5 bases). CDR1 SGHAT and CDR2 FQNNGV come from the germline V gene. Between the trimmed V and J ends, which lost 1 base and 7 bases, there was a span of 13 bases. The CDR3 covers 14 residues. As DNA, the CDR3 is TGTGCCAGCAGCTTAGTGGCAGGGTTGGGTGGCTACACCTTC. It yields the protein CASSLVAGLGGYTF.